This T cell receptor beta chain is drawn from a study of tumor and adjacent non-tumor tissue in lung cancer. Study as a whole: The cohort had around twelve adenocarcinoma, a couple of squamous cell and 1 small cell patients. Samples averaged around 4 million productive TCRbeta reads each. Study-wide results and limits: Top 100 clones took a larger repertoire share in normal lung.

CDR3 length equals 14 residues. Germline V gives CDR1 MNHEY, CDR2 SVGEGT. A remark on this clonotype: What it recognizes is unknown. A read error may account for a junction end that differs from germline.

No cell sorting was done before RNA was extracted from the tissue. Newly diagnosed lung cancer patients had thoracic surgery in China, August–late 2014, without prior chemotherapy. A modified ARM-PCR protocol with three rounds of nested PCR amplified TCRbeta. TCRdb independently ran MiXCR on the multiplex PCR reads; one entry per CDR3 protein. The table includes about 93,000 distinct CDR3 sequences, about 66% detected once. Sequencing was performed on lung tumor tissue. V is TRBV6-2 or TRBV6-3 and J is TRBJ2-5, with 8 bases aligning to TRBD1. The TCR was taken from a man aged 60 to 69 with non-small cell lung cancer. The CDR3: CASRIQGGQGTQYF. The CDR3 nucleotides are TGTGCGAGCAGGATACAGGGGGGTCAAGGGACCCAGTACTTC.